Following are 30 T cell receptor beta chains from one sample sequenced in a study of T cell repertoires in aging, cancer and after chemotherapy. Rearranged V-D-J TRB sequences were amplified with a mixed TRB-A/B primer pool. TCRdb reanalysed the multiplex PCR reads using MiXCR and keeps one entry per CDR3 protein. The table includes 10,000 to 15,000 distinct CDR3 sequences, around 30% detected once. Peripheral blood genomic DNA, not sorted cells or RNA, was the template. The specimen sequenced was blood. The receptors come from a human donor with a blood cancer.

This chain joins TRBV5-6 and TRBJ2-7; no firm D call. Per germline, CDR1 SGHDT and CDR2 YYEEEE. The CDR3 spans 12 residues. The CDR3 is CARSSLRHEQYV. The DNA of the CDR3 is TGTGCCAGAAGCTCCCTCCGCCACGAGCAGTACGTC.

By proportion, this clonotype is medium-sized. The genes are TRBV29-1 and TRBJ1-1, with 8 bases matching TRBD1. Germline V gene sequence: CDR1 SQVTM, CDR2 ANQGSEA. This CDR3 comprises 13 residues. V shed 5 bases, J shed 4 bases, and the junction held 6 bases outside the gene matches. The CDR3 loop reads CSVNGQGGTEAFF. As DNA, the CDR3 is TGCAGCGTTAATGGACAGGGAGGCACTGAAGCTTTCTTT.

V is TRBV12-3 or TRBV12-4 and J is TRBJ2-1; 9 bases are a match to TRBD1. The CDR3 has 16 amino acids. The V gene end was trimmed by 6 bases and the J gene end by 7 bases; junction bases not matched to a gene: 13. The CDR3 DNA is TGTGCCAGCAGACCGGTCCCGGGACAGGGATTGAATGAGCAGTTCTTC. Translated: CASRPVPGQGLNEQFF.

This clonotype appeared a few times. This CDR3 is CASSLDRTVPGANVLTF. The CDR3 DNA sequence: TGTGCCAGCAGCTTAGATCGGACAGTCCCTGGGGCCAACGTCCTGACTTTC. V and J are TRBV11-2 and TRBJ2-6; perhaps TRBD1 as D (6 bases). V was shortened by 0 bases and J by 2 bases, with 11 bases between the two germline ends. Looked up from germline, CDR1 is SGHAT and CDR2 is FQNNGV. The CDR3 contains 17 residues.

This clonotype is labeled as medium-sized (0.01 to 0.1%). The chain has TRBV6-2 or TRBV6-3 and TRBJ2-2; D not certain. This CDR3 is 11 amino acids long. The V and J ends lost 7 bases and 4 bases respectively, with 4 bases between them. Germline V gene sequence: CDR1 MNHEY, CDR2 SVGEGT. CDR3 amino acids: CASTTTGELFF. CDR3 DNA: TGTGCCAGCACCACCACCGGGGAGCTGTTTTTT.

In the case of this clonotype: This may arise from a read error, as a much more abundant clone is one base away. The chain has TRBV6-5 and TRBJ2-2, with 10 nucleotides matching TRBD1. V was clipped by 5 bases and J by 9 bases; unmatched bases: 15. Germline CDR1 reads MNHEY; CDR2 reads SVGAGI. The CDR3 runs to 17 residues. The CDR3: CASSGRLGTGESRELFF. The CDR3 DNA follows: TGTGCCAGCAGTGGGCGGCTTGGGACAGGGGAGTCCAGGGAGCTGTTTTTT.

This chain links TRBV24-1 with TRBJ2-1; perhaps TRBD2 as D (6 bases). V was cut by 3 bases and J by 6 bases, with 23 bases left in between. The CDR3 spans 18 residues. Per germline, CDR1 KGHDR and CDR2 SFDVKD. CDR3 protein: CATSDPTAGRTGRNEQFF. CDR3 nucleotide sequence: TGTGCCACCAGTGATCCAACCGCCGGGAGAACGGGCCGCAATGAGCAGTTCTTC.

By sample fraction, this clonotype is medium-sized. V and J are TRBV6-2 or TRBV6-3 and TRBJ1-5; D gene unclear. Germline-derived CDR1 and CDR2 are MNHEY and SVGEGT. The V and J ends lost 7 bases and 10 bases respectively, with 17 bases between them. There are 13 residues in the CDR3. The CDR3 is CASTLGPVQPQHF. CDR3 coding DNA: TGTGCCAGCACCCTTGGTCCGGTTCAACCCCAGCATTTT.

This clonotype counts as medium-sized. The chain couples TRBV19 to TRBJ1-2; 7 bases map to TRBD1. The CDR3 has 19 residues. CDR1 is LNHDA, CDR2 SQIVND, per germline (reference sequence). Trimming took 8 bases from V and 2 from J; bases not matched to a gene: 23. The CDR3 region is CASGFPTLDPGTDNYGYTF. In DNA, the CDR3 is TGTGCCAGTGGATTTCCAACTTTAGATCCAGGGACAGACAACTATGGCTACACCTTC.

This clonotype was counted once. The junction does not match germline at one end; this may be a read error. The chain uses TRBV5-6 and TRBJ2-5; TRBD1 agrees at 7 bases. The CDR3 consists of 17 residues. Germline CDR1 and CDR2: SGHDT and YYEEEE. The CDR3 coding sequence is TGCGCCAGCAGCTTAACAGGGGCGACATTCGTCCAAGAGACCCAGTACTTC. Translated: CASSLTGATFVQETQYF.

About this clonotype itself: A much bigger clone sits one base away, suggesting this may be a read error. The J gene is TRBJ2-2, the V gene TRBV10-3; 12 bases are a match to TRBD2. The CDR3 runs to 17 residues. With 7 bases clipped from V and 4 bases from J, the junction kept 10 bases outside the gene matches. Per the germline V gene, CDR1 is ENHRY and CDR2 is SYGVKD. For the CDR3, the DNA is TGTGCCATCAACCCTAGCGGGGGGGCAGGCCTCACCGGGGAGCTGTTTTTT. As protein: CAINPSGGAGLTGELFF.

This clonotype is medium-sized by share. This chain connects TRBV18 to TRBJ2-1; perhaps TRBD2 as D (5 bases). CDR1 KGHSH and CDR2 LQKENI come from the germline V gene. Deletions cut 1 base from V and 8 bases from J, with 6 bases between. The CDR3 consists of 12 residues. DNA of the CDR3: TGTGCCAGCTCACCACGGGAGCATGAGCAGTTCTTC. Translating it yields CASSPREHEQFF.

As concerns this clonotype: This sequence may be a read error, since a much larger clone differs from it by one base. The genes are TRBV5-5 and TRBJ2-2, with 10 nucleotides matching TRBD2. CDR1 and CDR2 (germline): SGHKS, YYEKEE (reference sequence). CDR3 size: 16 residues. CDR3 region: CACSLAPSGSSGELFF. CDR3 nucleotide sequence: TGTGCCTGCAGCTTGGCCCCTAGCGGGAGCTCCGGGGAGCTGTTTTTT.

The sample holds a few counts of this clonotype. J is TRBJ1-2 and V is TRBV27, with D possibly being TRBD1 (6 bases). The germline V gene has CDR1 MNHEY and CDR2 SMNVEV (reference sequence). V lost 0 bases, J lost 4 bases, and 12 bases lay in between. The CDR3 has 15 amino acids. In nucleotides, the CDR3 is TGTGCCAGCAGTTTATCTCGGACAGCCCCCTATGGCTACACCTTC. Its translation is CASSLSRTAPYGYTF.

Notes on this clonotype: This may stem from a read error, because a much larger clone lies one nucleotide away. The chain joins TRBV6-1 to TRBJ2-3; tentative D call: TRBD1 (6 bases). V was shortened by 4 bases and J by 1 base, with 15 bases between the two germline ends. The germline gives CDR1 MNHNS, CDR2 SASEGT. CDR3 length: 16 amino acids. CDR3 sequence: CASSVDRTRGTDTQYF. CDR3 coding DNA: TGTGCCAGCAGTGTTGACAGGACTCGGGGCACAGATACGCAGTATTTT.

This clonotype was seen many times. The rearrangement uses TRBV24-1 and TRBJ2-6; D may be TRBD2 (6 bases). Germline CDR1 KGHDR, CDR2 SFDVKD. CDR3 length: 17 amino acids. V was clipped by 5 bases and J by 0 bases, with 13 bases between them. The CDR3 DNA is TGTGCCACCAGTGCCCCAGCGGGTTCCTCTGGGGCCAACGTCCTGACTTTC. It yields the protein CATSAPAGSSGANVLTF.

This clonotype appeared many times. This rearrangement joins TRBV27 to TRBJ2-7; D not resolved. Trimming removed 8 bases at V and 0 bases at J, with 8 bases between. Looked up from germline, CDR1 is MNHEY and CDR2 is SMNVEV (reference sequence). This CDR3 contains 12 residues. The CDR3 is CASFSSSYEQYF. The CDR3 DNA follows: TGTGCCAGCTTTTCGAGCTCCTACGAGCAGTACTTC.

Concerning this clonotype: This may stem from a read error, because a much larger clone lies one nucleotide away. The rearrangement uses TRBV19 and TRBJ2-7; 9 positions agree with TRBD1. CDR3 length: 15 amino acids. The J segment lost 1 base and the V segment lost 7 bases, leaving 8 bases of the junction unmatched. Germline V gene data show CDR1 as LNHDA and CDR2 as SQIVND (reference sequence). Written as DNA, the CDR3 is TGTGCCAGTATTAATACCGGGACAGGGTCCTACGAGCAGTACTTC. Amino acids: CASINTGTGSYEQYF.

The chain is built from TRBV20-1 and TRBJ2-5, with TRBD2 as a possible D gene (6 bases). The CDR3 is made up of 15 amino acids. The germline gives CDR1 DFQATT, CDR2 SNEGSKA (reference sequence). Trimming cost V 1 base and J 0 bases, with 12 bases left between them. This CDR3 is CSARGGGVNQETQYF. Written as DNA, the CDR3 is TGCAGTGCTAGAGGGGGCGGGGTGAACCAAGAGACCCAGTACTTC.

The chain couples TRBV29-1 to TRBJ2-1, with 9 bases fitting TRBD1. CDR1 is SQVTM, CDR2 ANQGSEA, per germline. The V gene end was trimmed by 6 bases and the J gene end by 10 bases; junction bases not matched to a gene: 16. The CDR3 covers 15 residues. Here the CDR3 reads CSVAGWTGEEGEQFF. The CDR3 nucleotides read TGCAGCGTAGCGGGCTGGACAGGGGAGGAAGGGGAGCAGTTCTTC.

The rearrangement uses TRBV24-1 and TRBJ1-5; TRBD1 matches 7 bases. J gave up 2 bases and V 3 bases, and 0 bases lay outside the gene matches. The CDR3 consists of 14 residues. From germline, CDR1 is KGHDR and CDR2 SFDVKD. In DNA form, the CDR3 reads TGTGCCACCAGTGATACAGGGGGCAATCAGCCCCAGCATTTT. Residues: CATSDTGGNQPQHF.

CDR3 residues: CASSGGSYNEQFF. The CDR3 DNA reads TGTGCCAGCAGTGGCGGGAGCTACAATGAGCAGTTCTTC. This chain links TRBV25-1 with TRBJ2-1, with 7 bases identical to TRBD2. V lost 4 bases, J lost 3 bases, and 0 bases stayed unmatched. The V gene's germline CDR1 is MGHDK and CDR2 SYGVNS. The CDR3 runs 13 residues.

V gene TRBV6-2 or TRBV6-3 combines with J gene TRBJ1-5; weak D call: TRBD1 (5 bases). Germline CDR1 MNHEY, CDR2 SVGEGT. Trimming took off 2 bases at V and 0 bases at J, with 11 bases between the two ends. This CDR3 comprises 16 residues. This CDR3 reads CASSYAATASNQPQHF. CDR3 nucleotides: TGTGCCAGCAGTTACGCCGCGACAGCTAGCAATCAGCCCCAGCATTTT.

The chain combines TRBV6-6 with TRBJ1-6; 7 bases are a match to TRBD1. This CDR3 is 17 amino acids long. The V segment lost 1 base and the J segment 5 bases; nucleotides outside the gene matches: 8. CDR1 is MNHNY, CDR2 SVGAGI, per germline (reference sequence). The CDR3 reads CASSYYNRGRNNSPLHF. The CDR3, as DNA: TGTGCCAGCAGTTACTATAACAGGGGAAGGAATAATTCACCCCTCCACTTT.

By share, this clonotype counts as medium-sized (0.01 to 0.1%). CDR3 coding DNA: TGTGCCTGGCAGCTGGGAGATACGCAGTATTTT. Encoded protein: CAWQLGDTQYF. The chain links TRBV30 to TRBJ2-3; D uncertain. Germline lookup yields CDR1 GTSNPN and CDR2 SVGIG (reference sequence). V lost 5 bases and J 5 bases, leaving 8 bases between the germline ends. CDR3 size: 11 residues.

The V call is TRBV7-6, the J call TRBJ2-2; 9 bases fit TRBD1. CDR3 size: 16 residues. After removal of 6 bases from V and 6 bases from J, the junction contained 11 bases not matched to a gene. The V gene's germline CDR1 is SGHVS and CDR2 FNYEAQ. The CDR3 coding sequence is TGTGCCAGCAGTCCCAGCGGGACAGGGACTCCCGGGGAGCTGTTTTTT. Encoded protein: CASSPSGTGTPGELFF.

The chain links TRBV7-2 to TRBJ1-3; D is ambiguous. CDR3 length equals 14 residues. Trimming took 3 bases from V and 4 from J, leaving 10 bases between them. The germline V gene has CDR1 SGHTA and CDR2 FQGNSA. The CDR3 spells CASSFKGEGNTIYF. CDR3 nucleotide sequence: TGTGCCAGCAGCTTCAAGGGTGAGGGAAACACCATATATTTT.

This clonotype has more than one count but fewer than ten. This rearrangement joins TRBV7-3 to TRBJ2-3; TRBD2 matches 10 bases. J lost 1 base, V lost 5 bases, and 6 bases had no gene match. The CDR3 extends over 16 amino acids. Germline V CDR1 and CDR2: SGHTA, FQGTGA. CDR3 residues: CASSRTSGGGTDTQYF. The CDR3 DNA is TGTGCCAGCAGCCGGACTAGCGGAGGGGGCACAGATACGCAGTATTTT.

This clonotype ranks as medium-sized. This chain uses TRBV30 with TRBJ2-1; the match to TRBD2 covers 15 bases. The CDR3 sequence is 16 residues long. Trimming at V came to 2 bases and at J to 10 bases, leaving 9 bases not matched to a gene. CDR1 is GTSNPN and CDR2 is SVGIG in the germline V gene (reference sequence). CDR3 protein: CAWSMGLAGGRGEQFF. The CDR3 DNA follows: TGTGCCTGGAGTATGGGACTAGCGGGGGGTCGGGGGGAGCAGTTCTTC.

This clonotype was counted a few times. V is TRBV5-4 and J is TRBJ1-1; D is undetermined. The germline CDR1 and CDR2 sequences are SGHNT and YYREEE (reference sequence). The CDR3 covers 12 residues. V shed 4 bases and J shed 0 bases, with 4 bases lying between them. The CDR3 loop reads CASSVMNTEAFF. The CDR3 DNA is TGTGCCAGCAGCGTAATGAACACTGAAGCTTTCTTT.